Shown below are 22 T cell receptor beta chains from a single sample sequenced in a study of shared clonotypes between healthy human individuals. Here immunoSEQ multiplex PCR was the method, and the copy in TCRdb shows in-frame clones only, minus some. The table has around 980,000 clones, more than 75% seen once. The sequenced sample was memory CD4+ T cells from PBMCs. The subset denotes: CD45RA-negative fraction. The receptors shown here come from a man aged 18-30 years in good health. Some clones in this sample may be carry-over from other donors' samples.

The sample holds a few counts of this clone. The chain joins TRBV7-2 to TRBJ2-2; the D gene is possibly TRBD2 (7 bases). The CDR3 spans 15 residues. V was cut by 5 bases and J by 6 bases, with 16 bases left in between. Germline-derived CDR1 and CDR2 are SGHTA and FQGNSA. As DNA, the CDR3 is TGTGCCAGCAGCCAGCTCGGGGGGCAATCCGGGGAGCTGTTTTTT. Protein: CASSQLGGQSGELFF.

The chain employs TRBV6-1 and TRBJ2-3; 9 bases fit TRBD1. The ends lost 6 bases at V and 0 bases at J; junction bases unmatched: 4. The CDR3 runs 15 residues. Germline CDR1 and CDR2: MNHNS and SASEGT. The DNA of the CDR3 is TGTGCCAGCAGAGACAGGGGGTTTAGCACAGATACGCAGTATTTT. Protein product: CASRDRGFSTDTQYF.

The J gene is TRBJ2-5, the V gene TRBV19; the match to TRBD2 covers 9 bases. Germline V gene lookup returns CDR1 LNHDA and CDR2 SQIVND (reference sequence). The CDR3 has 14 amino acids. Germline trimming cut 5 bases from V and 7 bases from J; bases unmatched to any gene: 8. The DNA of the CDR3 is TGTGCCAGTAGTCCCCGGACTAGCGAGTCGACCCAGTACTTC. Amino acids: CASSPRTSESTQYF.

The genes are TRBV15 and TRBJ2-1; TRBD2 is a possible D gene (6 bases). This CDR3 has 14 residues. V lost 4 bases and J lost 6, with 13 bases in between. CDR1 and CDR2 (germline): LNHNV, YYDKDF (reference sequence). The CDR3, as DNA: TGTGCCACCAGCACCGGGACTCAAGGCAATGAGCAGTTCTTC. Protein product: CATSTGTQGNEQFF.

This chain joins TRBV12-5 and TRBJ2-5; a weak D match, TRBD1 (5 bases). CDR3 length: 13 residues. The germline V gene has CDR1 LGHNT and CDR2 FRNRAP. V shed 1 base and J shed 4 bases, with 7 bases lying between them. The CDR3 spells CASGLGQSETQYF. The CDR3 DNA reads TGTGCTAGTGGTTTGGGACAGTCAGAGACCCAGTACTTC.

The CDR3 loop is CASSFPGMENIQYF. CDR3 sequence (DNA): TGTGCCAGCAGTTTTCCCGGGATGGAAAACATTCAGTACTTC. The chain combines TRBV28 with TRBJ2-4; TRBD2 might be the D (5 bases). V was pared by 3 bases and J by 5 bases, with 11 bases between. The germline V gene encodes CDR1 MDHEN and CDR2 SYDVKM. CDR3 length equals 14 residues.

The chain has TRBV6-6 and TRBJ2-7; D is possibly TRBD1 (6 bases). Trimming left V 4 bases short and J 3 bases short, with 13 bases between. The CDR3 contains 14 residues. CDR1 and CDR2 (germline): MNHNY, SVGAGI (reference sequence). CDR3 amino acids: CASSSSGTHYEQYF. The DNA of the CDR3 is TGTGCCAGCAGTTCCTCCGGGACACACTACGAGCAGTACTTC.

This rearrangement joins TRBV5-4 to TRBJ2-3, with unresolved D. Trimming took off 3 bases at V and 3 bases at J, with 17 bases between the two ends. Germline CDR1 reads SGHNT; CDR2 reads YYREEE (reference sequence). This CDR3 spans 16 amino acids. The CDR3 loop is CASSSKGRIQTDTQYF. The CDR3 nucleotides are TGTGCCAGCAGCTCTAAGGGCCGAATACAAACAGATACGCAGTATTTT.

As regards this clone: A far bigger clonotype differs at one base, so this is likely a read error. This sample also contains other DNA sequences that code for the same CDR3. V usage is TRBV7-7 and J usage is TRBJ1-1, with D perhaps TRBD1 (5 bases). The CDR3 has 13 amino acids. Germline V gene lookup returns CDR1 SSHAT and CDR2 FNYEAQ (reference sequence). The CDR3 sequence: CASSSQVNTEAFF. In DNA form, the CDR3 reads TGTGCCAGCAGCTCACAGGTAAACACTGAAGCCTTCTTT.

In its sample, this clone was seen a few times. V usage is TRBV10-2 and J usage is TRBJ2-2, with 8 bases matching TRBD2. The junction had 4 bases not matched to a gene; V was cut back by 6 bases and J by 7 bases. This CDR3 region has 13 residues. Germline CDR1 and CDR2: WSHSY and SAAADI. The CDR3 nucleotides read TGCGCCAGCAGGACTAGCGCGGGCGGGGAGCTGTTTTTT. This sequence encodes CASRTSAGGELFF.

The chain has TRBV5-8 and TRBJ2-7; D may be TRBD2 (5 bases). The germline V gene has CDR1 SGHTS and CDR2 YDEGEE. V lost 4 bases to trimming and J lost 1 base, with 9 bases between them. This CDR3 is 13 amino acids long. The CDR3 here is CASSRGWSYEQYF. The CDR3 DNA reads TGTGCCAGCAGCCGGGGTTGGTCCTACGAGCAGTACTTC.

V is TRBV2 and J is TRBJ2-1, with a tentative D call TRBD2 (5 bases). Trimming pared 4 bases from V and 2 bases from J, leaving 9 bases between. In germline, CDR1 is SNHLY, CDR2 FYNNEI. This CDR3 contains 14 residues. CDR3: CASSVLATYNEQFF. In nucleotides, the CDR3 is TGTGCCAGCAGTGTCCTAGCCACCTACAATGAGCAGTTCTTC.

This chain uses TRBV7-3 with TRBJ2-1; 7 bases map to TRBD2. V dropped 3 bases and J dropped 9; count of bases not matched to a gene: 5. Germline V gives CDR1 SGHTA, CDR2 FQGTGA. The CDR3 runs 13 residues. CDR3 nucleotides: TGTGCCAGCAGCTTGAGCAGGGAGGGTGAGCAGTTCTTC. Translation gives CASSLSREGEQFF.

This chain joins TRBV30 and TRBJ2-5, with D perhaps matching TRBD2 (6 bases). Germline V gene lookup returns CDR1 GTSNPN and CDR2 SVGIG (reference sequence). The CDR3 covers 13 residues. V shed 7 bases and J shed 4 bases, with 16 bases lying between them. The CDR3 loop is CAYLLPGAETQYF. For the CDR3, the DNA is TGTGCCTACCTACTGCCGGGAGCAGAGACCCAGTACTTC.

About this clone itself: A clone one base away is much larger, so this may be a read error. The J gene is TRBJ2-5, the V gene TRBV29-1, with D unresolved. Germline values: CDR1 SQVTM, CDR2 ANQGSEA. The CDR3 extends over 11 amino acids. The CDR3 region is CAPRKQETQYF. CDR3 bases: TGCGCCCCGCGTAAACAAGAGACCCAGTACTTC.

The chain uses TRBV29-1 and TRBJ2-7; D remains ambiguous. Germline values: CDR1 SQVTM, CDR2 ANQGSEA. V was trimmed by 4 bases and J by 7 bases, leaving 23 bases between them. The CDR3 is made up of 15 amino acids. CDR3 in DNA: TGCAGCGTTGCCCAATGGAGTTCACCCCTGGGGGAGCAGTACTTC. It translates to CSVAQWSSPLGEQYF.

DNA of the CDR3: TGTGCCAGCAGTAGGGACCCCTATCGGACTGAAGCTTTCTTT. Its translation is CASSRDPYRTEAFF. The chain couples TRBV2 to TRBJ1-1, with D perhaps matching TRBD1 (5 bases). The V gene lost 5 bases and the J gene lost 5 bases, with 15 bases spanning the gap. In germline, CDR1 is SNHLY, CDR2 FYNNEI. The CDR3 has 14 residues.

The chain uses TRBV7-9 and TRBJ2-7; 9 nucleotides align to TRBD2. CDR1 is SEHNR, CDR2 FQNEAQ, per germline (reference sequence). The CDR3 is 15 residues long. V shed 5 bases, J shed 3 bases, and the junction held 8 bases outside the gene matches. The CDR3 spells CASSGGRGTYYEQYF. The CDR3 nucleotides read TGTGCCAGCAGCGGCGGGAGGGGAACTTACTACGAGCAGTACTTC.

This clone was picked up many times. Distinct nucleotide sequences in the sample also encode this CDR3. The chain carries TRBV28 and TRBJ1-2; D may be TRBD1 (5 bases). The CDR3 has 12 amino acids. Germline CDR1 reads MDHEN; CDR2 reads SYDVKM. Trimming removed 3 bases at V and 8 bases at J, with 10 bases between. CDR3 nucleotides: TGTGCCAGCAGTTTCCAGACAGAGGGCTACACCTTC. Translation gives CASSFQTEGYTF.

The chain employs TRBV11-2 and TRBJ1-5, with a possible D match to TRBD1 (5 bases). Deletions cut 5 bases from V and 5 bases from J, with 16 bases between. This CDR3 has 15 amino acids. The germline V gene has CDR1 SGHAT and CDR2 FQNNGV. DNA of the CDR3: TGTGCCAGCAGCCCACTGATTGGGGGGGATCAGCCCCAGCATTTT. The encoded protein is CASSPLIGGDQPQHF.

V gene TRBV18 combines with J gene TRBJ2-7; TRBD1 aligns across 9 bases. The V and J ends lost 4 bases and 6 bases, in that order; junction bases with no gene match: 10. CDR1 and CDR2 from the germline V gene are KGHSH and LQKENI. The CDR3 totals 15 residues. CDR3 sequence reads: CASSLAGTGLTEQYF. The CDR3 DNA reads as TGTGCCAGCTCACTAGCCGGGACAGGGCTCACCGAGCAGTACTTC.

This clone has ten or more counts. The chain employs TRBV4-3 and TRBJ2-6, with D perhaps TRBD2 (6 bases). The CDR3 extends over 17 amino acids. Trimming removed 0 bases at V and 1 base at J, with 10 bases between. CDR1 LGHNA and CDR2 YSLEER come from the germline V gene. CDR3 region: CASSQDPGTSGANVLTF. The CDR3 nucleotides are TGCGCCAGCAGCCAAGATCCAGGGACTTCTGGGGCCAACGTCCTGACTTTC.